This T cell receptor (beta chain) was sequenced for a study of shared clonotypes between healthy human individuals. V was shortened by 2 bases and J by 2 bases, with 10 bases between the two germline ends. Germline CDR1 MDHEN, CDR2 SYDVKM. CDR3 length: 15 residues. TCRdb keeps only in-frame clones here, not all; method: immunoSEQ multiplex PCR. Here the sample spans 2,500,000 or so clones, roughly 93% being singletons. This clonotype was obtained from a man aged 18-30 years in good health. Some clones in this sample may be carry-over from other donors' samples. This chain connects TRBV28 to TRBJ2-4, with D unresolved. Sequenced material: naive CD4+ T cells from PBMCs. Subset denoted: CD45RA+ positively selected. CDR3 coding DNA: TGTGCCAGCAGTTTAGACCCTGACTCCAAAAACATTCAGTACTTC. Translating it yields CASSLDPDSKNIQYF.